The clone carrying this TCR beta chain has just a few counts. As yet, its antigen is unknown. The source of the sample is a study of blood T cells in healthy people across ages. Study-level points and caveats: As age increased, TCR beta diversity per million T cells fell in a roughly linear fashion. Long-lived donors carried more naive CD4+ cells and greater diversity than aged donors. Strong correlation was found linking TCR beta diversity to naive T cell percentage.

A second PCR of 7 to 11 cycles used a sample-barcoded 5' primer and a J-beta primer mix. TCRdb ran MiXCR on the 5' RACE reads and lists one entry per CDR3 protein. The table records 1.5 million to 2 million distinct CDR3 sequences, about two fifths of them present only once. The authors isolated at least 6.5 million PBMCs per sample. This CDR3 contains 16 residues. Trimming shortened V by 4 bases and J by 3 bases, and 18 bases separated the two germline ends. The germline CDR1 and CDR2 sequences are SEHNR and FQNEAQ (reference sequence). The receptor's source is a human donor in good health. The specimen was blood. The chain combines TRBV7-9 with TRBJ1-2; TRBD1 might be the D (5 bases). CDR3 in amino acids: CASSSLPGQGHYGYTF. DNA for the CDR3: TGTGCCAGCAGCTCACTACCGGGTCAGGGACACTATGGCTACACCTTC.